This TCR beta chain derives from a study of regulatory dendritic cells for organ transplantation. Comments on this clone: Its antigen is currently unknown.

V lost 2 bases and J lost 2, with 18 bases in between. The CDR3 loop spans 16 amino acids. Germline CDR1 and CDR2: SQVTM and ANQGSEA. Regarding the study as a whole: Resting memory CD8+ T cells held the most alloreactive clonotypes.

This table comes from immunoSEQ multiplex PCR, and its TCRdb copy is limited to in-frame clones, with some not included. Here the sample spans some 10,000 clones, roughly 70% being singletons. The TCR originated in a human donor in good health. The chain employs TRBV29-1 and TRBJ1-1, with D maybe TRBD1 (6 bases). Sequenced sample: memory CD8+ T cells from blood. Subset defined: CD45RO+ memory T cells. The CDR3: CSVETMGTLGNTEAFF. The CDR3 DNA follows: TGCAGCGTTGAAACTATGGGGACACTGGGCAACACTGAAGCTTTCTTT.